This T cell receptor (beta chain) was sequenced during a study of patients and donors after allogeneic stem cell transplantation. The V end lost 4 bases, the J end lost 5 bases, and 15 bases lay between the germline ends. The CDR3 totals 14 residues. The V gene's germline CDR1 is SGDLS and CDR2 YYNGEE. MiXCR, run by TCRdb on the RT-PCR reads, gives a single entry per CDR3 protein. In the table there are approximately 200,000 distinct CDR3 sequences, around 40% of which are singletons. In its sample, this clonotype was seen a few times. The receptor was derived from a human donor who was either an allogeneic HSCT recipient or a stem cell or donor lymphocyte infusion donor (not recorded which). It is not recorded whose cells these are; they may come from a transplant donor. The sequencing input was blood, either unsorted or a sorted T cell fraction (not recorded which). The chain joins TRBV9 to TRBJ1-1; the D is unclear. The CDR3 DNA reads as TGTGCCAGCAGCCCCCACCCTACGTGGACTGAAGCTTTCTTT. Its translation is CASSPHPTWTEAFF.